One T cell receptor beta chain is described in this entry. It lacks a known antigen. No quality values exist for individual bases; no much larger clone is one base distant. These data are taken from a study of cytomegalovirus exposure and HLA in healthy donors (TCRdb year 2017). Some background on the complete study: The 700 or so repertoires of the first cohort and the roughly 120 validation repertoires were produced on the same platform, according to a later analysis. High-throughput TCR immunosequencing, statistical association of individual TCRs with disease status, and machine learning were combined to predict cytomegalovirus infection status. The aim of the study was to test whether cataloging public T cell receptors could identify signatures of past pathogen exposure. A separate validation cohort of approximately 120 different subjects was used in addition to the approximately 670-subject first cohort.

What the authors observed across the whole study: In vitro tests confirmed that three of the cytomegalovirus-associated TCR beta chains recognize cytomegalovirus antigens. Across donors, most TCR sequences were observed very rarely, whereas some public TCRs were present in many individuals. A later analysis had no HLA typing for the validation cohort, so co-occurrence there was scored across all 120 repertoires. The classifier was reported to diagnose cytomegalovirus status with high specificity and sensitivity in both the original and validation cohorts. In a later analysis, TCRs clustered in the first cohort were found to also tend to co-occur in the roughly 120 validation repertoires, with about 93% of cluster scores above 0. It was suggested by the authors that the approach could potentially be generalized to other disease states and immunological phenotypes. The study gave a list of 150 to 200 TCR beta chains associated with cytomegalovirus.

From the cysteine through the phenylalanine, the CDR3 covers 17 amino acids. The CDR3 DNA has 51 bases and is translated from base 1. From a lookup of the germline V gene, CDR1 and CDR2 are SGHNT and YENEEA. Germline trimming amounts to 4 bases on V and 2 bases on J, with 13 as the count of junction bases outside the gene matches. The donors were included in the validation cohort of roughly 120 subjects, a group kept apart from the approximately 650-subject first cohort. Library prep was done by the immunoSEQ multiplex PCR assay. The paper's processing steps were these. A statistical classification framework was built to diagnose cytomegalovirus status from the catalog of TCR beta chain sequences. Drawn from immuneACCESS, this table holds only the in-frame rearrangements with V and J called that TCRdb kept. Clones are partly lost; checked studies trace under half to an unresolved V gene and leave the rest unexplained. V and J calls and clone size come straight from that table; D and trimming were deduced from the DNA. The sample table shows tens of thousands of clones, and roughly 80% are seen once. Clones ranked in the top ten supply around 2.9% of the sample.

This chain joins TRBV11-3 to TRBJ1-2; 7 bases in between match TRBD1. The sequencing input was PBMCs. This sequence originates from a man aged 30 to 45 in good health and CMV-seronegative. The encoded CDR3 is CASSSPYLGQANYGYTF. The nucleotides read TGTGCCAGCAGCTCACCTTACCTAGGACAGGCCAACTATGGCTACACCTTC.